Below are 14 T cell receptor beta chains sequenced from a single sample in a study of T cell repertoires in cytomegalovirus infection. TCRdb recomputed calls from the reads with MiXCR, one row per CDR3 protein. The data contain around 490,000 distinct CDR3 sequences, roughly 29% of them singletons. Sequenced material: PBMCs. Source of these receptors: a human donor in good health (CMV status not recorded). Some clones in this sample may be carry-over from other donors' samples.

This clonotype showed up many times. J is TRBJ2-1 and V is TRBV7-2, with 9 bases matching TRBD2. The germline gives CDR1 SGHTA, CDR2 FQGNSA. The junction had 25 bases not matched to a gene; V was cut back by 4 bases and J by 9 bases. This CDR3 spans 20 amino acids. CDR3 amino acids: CASSSRGPGTSFIGGGEQFF. The CDR3 region has the DNA TGTGCCAGCAGCTCTAGGGGGCCCGGGACTAGCTTCATCGGTGGTGGTGAGCAGTTCTTC. Full variable domain (outside the CDR3, taken from reference TRBV7-2 and TRBJ2-1): GAGVSQSPSNKVTEKGKDVELRCDPISGHTALYWYRQSLGQGLEFLIYFQGNSAPDKSGLPSDRFSAERTGGSVSTLTIQRTQQEDSAVYLCASSSRGPGTSFIGGGEQFFGPGTRLTVL.

This clonotype was seen a single time. This chain joins TRBV12-3 or TRBV12-4 and TRBJ1-1; 7 positions match TRBD1. With 6 bases clipped from V and 10 bases from J, the junction kept 11 bases outside the gene matches. The CDR3 is made up of 13 amino acids. This chain's CDR3 is CASRRTTGLGAFF. CDR3 nucleotides: TGTGCCAGCAGACGTACGACAGGGTTGGGAGCTTTCTTT.

This clonotype has at least ten counts. CDR3 nucleotide sequence: TGTGCCAGCAGCTTAAGCGTGTCCAATGAGCAGTTCTTC. Translation: CASSLSVSNEQFF. The V gene is TRBV7-2, the J gene TRBJ2-1; D remains ambiguous. V gave up 2 bases and J gave up 6 bases, with 8 bases separating them. CDR1 is SGHTA, CDR2 FQGNSA, per germline. This CDR3 is built from 13 residues.

The chain is built from TRBV14 and TRBJ2-7; 7 bases align to TRBD2. The V segment lost 6 bases and the J segment 5 bases; nucleotides outside the gene matches: 13. The CDR3 is made up of 15 amino acids. Germline V lookup: CDR1 SGHDN, CDR2 FVKESK. CDR3 region: CASSTPGLSVHEQYF. The CDR3 nucleotides read TGTGCCAGCAGTACGCCGGGACTATCGGTCCACGAGCAGTACTTC.

This clonotype showed up just a few times. V usage is TRBV7-2 and J usage is TRBJ2-2; D unclear. The CDR3 runs 17 residues. Trimming removed 5 bases from V and 5 bases from J, with 21 bases in between. CDR1 is SGHTA and CDR2 is FQGNSA in the germline V gene. The CDR3 spells CASSPSVSTPRTGELFF. The CDR3 region has the DNA TGTGCCAGCAGCCCCAGCGTTTCTACCCCGAGGACCGGGGAGCTGTTTTTT.

The chain couples TRBV12-3 or TRBV12-4 to TRBJ1-5, with TRBD1 matching over 10 bases. The V gene end was trimmed by 5 bases and the J gene end by 6 bases; junction bases not matched to a gene: 10. The CDR3 spans 16 residues. CDR3 loop: CASSRDRGNKPQPQHF. Here the CDR3 DNA reads TGTGCCAGCAGTCGGGACAGGGGTAATAAGCCTCAGCCCCAGCATTTT.

This chain connects TRBV7-3 to TRBJ2-5; TRBD2 is a possible D gene (7 bases). V was clipped by 5 bases and J by 2 bases, with 15 bases between them. This CDR3 contains 15 residues. Germline V lookup: CDR1 SGHTA, CDR2 FQGTGA. CDR3 in DNA: TGTGCCAGCAGCCAATTGGGGGGGCATCAAGAGACCCAGTACTTC. This gives the protein CASSQLGGHQETQYF. The full variable domain, with the rest looked up from reference TRBV7-3 and TRBJ2-5, is GAGVSQTPSNKVTEKGKYVELRCDPISGHTALYWYRQSLGQGPEFLIYFQGTGAADDSGLPNDRFFAVRPEGSVSTLKIQRTERGDSAVYLCASSQLGGHQETQYFGPGTRLLVL.

The chain recombines TRBV7-2 with TRBJ2-3; TRBD1 is a possible D gene (5 bases). The V end was cut by 0 bases, the J end by 10 bases, with 17 bases between. This CDR3 contains 15 residues. Germline V gene data show CDR1 as SGHTA and CDR2 as FQGNSA. In DNA, the CDR3 is TGTGCCAGCAGCTTAGCTGGTTTTGTTGGGGCTCCGCAGTATTTT. It yields the protein CASSLAGFVGAPQYF.

The V gene is TRBV20-1, the J gene TRBJ2-1, with 15 bases lining up with TRBD2. Germline-derived CDR1 and CDR2 are DFQATT and SNEGSKA (reference sequence). Unmatched junction bases numbered 7, after V lost 0 bases and J lost 7 bases. This CDR3 is 17 amino acids long. Here the CDR3 DNA reads TGCAGTGCTAGAGACCCGGGGACTAGCGGGAGGATGAATGAGCAGTTCTTC. Translation: CSARDPGTSGRMNEQFF.

The chain joins TRBV20-1 to TRBJ1-4, with unresolved D. This CDR3 spans 14 amino acids. V was shortened by 2 bases and J by 7 bases, with 14 bases between the two germline ends. Looked up from germline, CDR1 is DFQATT and CDR2 is SNEGSKA (reference sequence). The CDR3 sequence is CSARFDTLGEKLFF. CDR3 nucleotide sequence: TGCAGTGCTAGATTTGACACCCTAGGTGAAAAACTGTTTTTT.

This clonotype was found many times. This chain connects TRBV18 to TRBJ1-1; D is undetermined. The CDR3 has 14 residues. V shed 0 bases and J shed 4 bases, with 9 bases lying between them. Germline-derived CDR1 and CDR2 are KGHSH and LQKENI. The CDR3 nucleotides are TGTGCCAGCTCACCACCTAATAGGGCCACTGAAGCTTTCTTT. Amino acids: CASSPPNRATEAFF.

This clonotype was observed at least ten times. The gene calls are TRBV7-6 and TRBJ1-3; D unclear. Trimming shortened V by 0 bases and J by 0 bases, and 9 bases separated the two germline ends. Germline V CDR1 and CDR2: SGHVS, FNYEAQ. This CDR3 contains 16 residues. This CDR3 reads CASSLAVGSSGNTIYF. The CDR3 DNA follows: TGTGCCAGCAGCTTAGCGGTAGGATCCTCTGGAAACACCATATATTTT. The complete variable domain, with remaining parts taken from reference TRBV7-6 and TRBJ1-3, reads GAGVSQSPRYKVTKRGQDVALRCDPISGHVSLYWYRQALGQGPEFLTYFNYEAQQDKSGLPNDRFSAERPEGSISTLTIQRTEQRDSAMYRCASSLAVGSSGNTIYFGEGSWLTVV.

This clonotype showed up just a few times. This chain connects TRBV18 to TRBJ2-7; D unresolved. This CDR3 is 11 amino acids long. The germline V gene has CDR1 KGHSH and CDR2 LQKENI. V was shortened by 1 base and J by 3 bases, with 1 base between the two germline ends. CDR3 in DNA: TGTGCCAGCTCACCACTCTACGAGCAGTACGTC. Residues: CASSPLYEQYV.

The J gene is TRBJ2-1, the V gene TRBV7-6; 13 bases are a match to TRBD2. Germline CDR1 SGHVS, CDR2 FNYEAQ. This CDR3 is built from 16 residues. V lost 5 bases to trimming and J lost 7 bases; unmatched junction nucleotides: 8. CDR3 region: CASSRTSGSIVNEQFF. The CDR3 bases are TGTGCCAGCAGCCGGACTAGCGGGAGCATCGTGAATGAGCAGTTCTTC.